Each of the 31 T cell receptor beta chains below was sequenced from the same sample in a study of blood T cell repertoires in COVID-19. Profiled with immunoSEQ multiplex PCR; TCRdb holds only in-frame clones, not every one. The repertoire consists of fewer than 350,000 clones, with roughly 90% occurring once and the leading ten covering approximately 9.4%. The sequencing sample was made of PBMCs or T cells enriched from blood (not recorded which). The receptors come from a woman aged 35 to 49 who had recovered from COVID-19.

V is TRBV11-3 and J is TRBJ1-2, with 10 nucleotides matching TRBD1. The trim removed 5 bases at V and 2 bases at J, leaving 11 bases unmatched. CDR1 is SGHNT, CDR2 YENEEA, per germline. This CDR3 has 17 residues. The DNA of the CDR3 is TGTGCCAGCAGCCCGTTGCCGTGGGGACAGGGGAACTATGGCTACACCTTC. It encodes CASSPLPWGQGNYGYTF.

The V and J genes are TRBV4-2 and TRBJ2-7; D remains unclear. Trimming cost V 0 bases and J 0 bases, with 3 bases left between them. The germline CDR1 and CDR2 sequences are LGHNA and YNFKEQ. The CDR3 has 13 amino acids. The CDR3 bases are TGTGCCAGCAGCCAAGAACTCTCCTACGAGCAGTACTTC. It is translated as CASSQELSYEQYF.

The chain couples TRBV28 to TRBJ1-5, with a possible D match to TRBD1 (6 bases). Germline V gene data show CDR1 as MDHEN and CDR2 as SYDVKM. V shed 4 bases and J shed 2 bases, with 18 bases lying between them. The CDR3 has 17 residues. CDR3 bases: TGTGCCAGCAGTTCAGACGGGACACAGGGAGGCAATCAGCCCCAGCATTTT. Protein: CASSSDGTQGGNQPQHF.

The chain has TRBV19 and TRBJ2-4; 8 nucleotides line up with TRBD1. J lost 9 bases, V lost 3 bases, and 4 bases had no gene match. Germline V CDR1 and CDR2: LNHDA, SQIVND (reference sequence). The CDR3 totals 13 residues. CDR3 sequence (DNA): TGTGCCAGTAGTATGGACAGGGATAGCATTCAGTACTTC. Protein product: CASSMDRDSIQYF.

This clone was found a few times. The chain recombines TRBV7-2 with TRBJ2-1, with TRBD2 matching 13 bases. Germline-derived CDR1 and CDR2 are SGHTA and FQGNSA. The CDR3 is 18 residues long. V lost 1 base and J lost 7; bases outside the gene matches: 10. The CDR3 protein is CASSLGPRLAGGRNEQFF. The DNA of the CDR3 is TGTGCCAGCAGCTTAGGACCCAGACTAGCGGGAGGTCGGAATGAGCAGTTCTTC.

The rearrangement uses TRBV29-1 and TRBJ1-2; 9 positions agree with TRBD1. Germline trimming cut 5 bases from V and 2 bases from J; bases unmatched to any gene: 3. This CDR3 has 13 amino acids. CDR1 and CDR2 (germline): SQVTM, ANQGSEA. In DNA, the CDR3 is TGCAGCGTTAGACAGGGGGTGAACTATGGCTACACCTTC. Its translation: CSVRQGVNYGYTF.

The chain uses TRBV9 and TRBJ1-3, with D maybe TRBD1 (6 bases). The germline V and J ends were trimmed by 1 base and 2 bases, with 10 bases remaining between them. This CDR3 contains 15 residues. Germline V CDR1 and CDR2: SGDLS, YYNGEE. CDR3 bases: TGTGCCAGCAGCGTACAGGACAGACCTGGAAACACCATATATTTT. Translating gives CASSVQDRPGNTIYF. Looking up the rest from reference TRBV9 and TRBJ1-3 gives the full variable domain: DSGVTQTPKHLITATGQRVTLRCSPRSGDLSVYWYQQSLDQGLQFLIQYYNGEERAKGNILERFSAQQFPDLHSELNLSSLELGDSALYFCASSVQDRPGNTIYFGEGSWLTVV.

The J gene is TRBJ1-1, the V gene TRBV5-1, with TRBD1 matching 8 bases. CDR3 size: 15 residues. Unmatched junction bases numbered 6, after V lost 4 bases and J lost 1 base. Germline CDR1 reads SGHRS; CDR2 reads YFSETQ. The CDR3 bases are TGCGCCAGCAGCCCGCCCCAGGGGGCGAACACTGAAGCTTTCTTT. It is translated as CASSPPQGANTEAFF.

CDR3 loop: CASSEGKTAGTDTQYF. DNA for the CDR3: TGTGCCAGCAGTGAAGGGAAAACCGCGGGCACAGATACGCAGTATTTT. The V and J genes are TRBV2 and TRBJ2-3; no clear D gene. This CDR3 is built from 16 residues. V was cut by 1 base and J by 1 base, with 12 bases left in between. Germline lookup yields CDR1 SNHLY and CDR2 FYNNEI.

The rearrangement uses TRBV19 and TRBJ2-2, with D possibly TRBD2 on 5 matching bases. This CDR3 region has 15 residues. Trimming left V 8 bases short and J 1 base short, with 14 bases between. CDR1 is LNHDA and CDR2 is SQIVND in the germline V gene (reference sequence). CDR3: CASRDASGNTGELFF. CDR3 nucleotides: TGTGCCAGTCGAGATGCCAGCGGGAACACCGGGGAGCTGTTTTTT.

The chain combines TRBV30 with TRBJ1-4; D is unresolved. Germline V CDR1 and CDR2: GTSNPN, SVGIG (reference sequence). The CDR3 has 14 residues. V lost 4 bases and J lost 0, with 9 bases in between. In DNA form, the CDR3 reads TGTGCCTGGACCCCGGTTGCAACTAATGAAAAACTGTTTTTT. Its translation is CAWTPVATNEKLFF.

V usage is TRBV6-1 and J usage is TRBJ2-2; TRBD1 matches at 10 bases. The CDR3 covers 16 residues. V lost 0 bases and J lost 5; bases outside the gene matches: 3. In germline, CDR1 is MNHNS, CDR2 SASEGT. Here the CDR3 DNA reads TGTGCCAGCAGTGAAGCTGGGACAGGGGAAACCGGGGAGCTGTTTTTT. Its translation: CASSEAGTGETGELFF.

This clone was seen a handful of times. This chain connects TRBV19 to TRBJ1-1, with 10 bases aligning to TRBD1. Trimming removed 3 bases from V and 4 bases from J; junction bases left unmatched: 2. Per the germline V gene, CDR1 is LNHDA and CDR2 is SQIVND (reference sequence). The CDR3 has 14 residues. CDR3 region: CASSMRTGGTEAFF. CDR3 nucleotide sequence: TGTGCCAGTAGTATGAGGACAGGGGGCACTGAAGCTTTCTTT.

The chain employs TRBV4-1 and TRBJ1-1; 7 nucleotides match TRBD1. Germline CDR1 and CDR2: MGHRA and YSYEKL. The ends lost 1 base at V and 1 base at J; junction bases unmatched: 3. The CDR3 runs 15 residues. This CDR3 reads CASSQGQGSNTEAFF. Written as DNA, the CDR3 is TGCGCCAGCAGCCAAGGACAGGGTTCGAACACTGAAGCTTTCTTT.

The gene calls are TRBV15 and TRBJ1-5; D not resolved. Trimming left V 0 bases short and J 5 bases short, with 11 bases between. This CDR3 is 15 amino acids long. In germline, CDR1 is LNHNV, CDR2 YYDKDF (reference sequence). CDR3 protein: CATSRDFSADQPQHF. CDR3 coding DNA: TGTGCCACCAGCAGAGATTTCAGTGCAGATCAGCCCCAGCATTTT.

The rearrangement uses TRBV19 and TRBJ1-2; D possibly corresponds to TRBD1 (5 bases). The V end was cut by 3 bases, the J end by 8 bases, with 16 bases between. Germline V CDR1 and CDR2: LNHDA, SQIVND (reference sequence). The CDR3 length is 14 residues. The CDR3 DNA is TGTGCCAGTAGTATTACCCAGGGCCTGCAAGGCTACACCTTC. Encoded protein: CASSITQGLQGYTF.

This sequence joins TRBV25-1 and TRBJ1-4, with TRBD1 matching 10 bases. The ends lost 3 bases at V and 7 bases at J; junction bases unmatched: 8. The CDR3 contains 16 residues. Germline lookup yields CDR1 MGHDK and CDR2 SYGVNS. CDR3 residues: CASSDDRGRSREKLFF. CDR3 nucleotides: TGTGCCAGCAGTGATGACAGGGGGCGAAGTCGTGAAAAACTGTTTTTT.

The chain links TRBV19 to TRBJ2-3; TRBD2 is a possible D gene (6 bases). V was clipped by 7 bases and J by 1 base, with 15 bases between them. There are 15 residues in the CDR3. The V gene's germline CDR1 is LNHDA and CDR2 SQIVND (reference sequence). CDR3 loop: CASKEGFLGTDTQYF. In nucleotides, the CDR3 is TGTGCCAGTAAGGAGGGGTTTTTAGGCACAGATACGCAGTATTTT.

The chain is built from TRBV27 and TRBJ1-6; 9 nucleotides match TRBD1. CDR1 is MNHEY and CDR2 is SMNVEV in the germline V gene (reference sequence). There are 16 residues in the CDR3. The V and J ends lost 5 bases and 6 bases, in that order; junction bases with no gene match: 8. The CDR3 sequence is CASSATGGAGNSPLHF. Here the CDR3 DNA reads TGTGCCAGCAGTGCTACAGGGGGCGCTGGTAATTCACCCCTCCACTTT.

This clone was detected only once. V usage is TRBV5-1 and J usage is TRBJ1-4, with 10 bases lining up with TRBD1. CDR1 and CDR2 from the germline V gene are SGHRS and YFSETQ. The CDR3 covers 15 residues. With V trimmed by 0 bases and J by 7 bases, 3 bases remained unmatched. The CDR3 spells CASSLGQGAGEKLFF. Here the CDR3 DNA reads TGCGCCAGCAGCTTGGGACAGGGGGCTGGTGAAAAACTGTTTTTT.

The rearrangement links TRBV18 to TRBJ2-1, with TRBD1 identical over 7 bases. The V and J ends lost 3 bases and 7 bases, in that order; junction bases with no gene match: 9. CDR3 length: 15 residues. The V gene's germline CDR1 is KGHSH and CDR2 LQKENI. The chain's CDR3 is CASSPRQGWGNEQFF. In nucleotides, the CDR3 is TGTGCCAGCTCACCTAGACAGGGTTGGGGAAATGAGCAGTTCTTC.

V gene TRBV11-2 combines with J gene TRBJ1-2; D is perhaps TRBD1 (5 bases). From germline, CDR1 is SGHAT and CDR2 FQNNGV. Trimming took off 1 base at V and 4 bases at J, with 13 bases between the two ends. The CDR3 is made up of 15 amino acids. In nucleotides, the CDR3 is TGTGCCAGCAGCTTAGTACGGGGGGGAGTCTATGGCTACACCTTC. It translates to CASSLVRGGVYGYTF.

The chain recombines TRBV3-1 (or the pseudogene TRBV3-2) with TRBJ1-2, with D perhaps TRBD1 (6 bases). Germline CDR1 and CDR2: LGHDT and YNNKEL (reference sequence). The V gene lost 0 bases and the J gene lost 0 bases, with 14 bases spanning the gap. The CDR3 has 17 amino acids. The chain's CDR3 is CASSQDVGQKANYGYTF. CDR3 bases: TGTGCCAGCAGCCAAGATGTCGGACAGAAGGCTAACTATGGCTACACCTTC.

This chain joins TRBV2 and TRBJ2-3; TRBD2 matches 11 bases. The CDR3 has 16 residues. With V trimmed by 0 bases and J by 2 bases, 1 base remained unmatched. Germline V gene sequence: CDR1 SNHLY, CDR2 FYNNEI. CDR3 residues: CASSEAGLAVTDTQYF. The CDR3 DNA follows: TGTGCCAGCAGTGAAGCGGGACTAGCGGTCACAGATACGCAGTATTTT.

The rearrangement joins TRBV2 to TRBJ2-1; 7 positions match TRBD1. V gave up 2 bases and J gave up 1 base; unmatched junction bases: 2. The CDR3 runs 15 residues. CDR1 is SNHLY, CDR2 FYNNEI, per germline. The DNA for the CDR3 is TGTGCCAGCAGTGAATGGGGACAGTCCTACAATGAGCAGTTCTTC. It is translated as CASSEWGQSYNEQFF. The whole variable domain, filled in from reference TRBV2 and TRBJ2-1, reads EPEVTQTPSHQVTQMGQEVILRCVPISNHLYFYWYRQILGQKVEFLVSFYNNEISEKSEIFDDQFSVERPDGSNFTLKIRSTKLEDSAMYFCASSEWGQSYNEQFFGPGTRLTVL.

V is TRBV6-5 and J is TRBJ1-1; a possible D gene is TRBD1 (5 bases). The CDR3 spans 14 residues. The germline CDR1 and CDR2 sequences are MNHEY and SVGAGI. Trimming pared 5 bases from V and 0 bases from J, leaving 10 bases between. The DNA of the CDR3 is TGTGCCAGCAGTCGCAGGGCGATGAACACTGAAGCTTTCTTT. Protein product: CASSRRAMNTEAFF.

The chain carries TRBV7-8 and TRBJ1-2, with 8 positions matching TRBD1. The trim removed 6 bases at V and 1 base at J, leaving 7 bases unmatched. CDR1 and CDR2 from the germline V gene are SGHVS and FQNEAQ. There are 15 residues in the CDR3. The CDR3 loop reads CASSRTGGSNYGYTF. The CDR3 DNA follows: TGTGCCAGCAGTCGTACAGGGGGAAGTAACTATGGCTACACCTTC.

The DNA for the CDR3 is TGCGCCAGCAGCTTACAACCCAGGGGCAGCAATCAGCCCCAGCATTTT. Its protein product is CASSLQPRGSNQPQHF. The chain uses TRBV5-1 and TRBJ1-5; D might be TRBD1 (6 bases). From germline, CDR1 is SGHRS and CDR2 YFSETQ. V was clipped by 2 bases and J by 1 base, with 13 bases between them. The CDR3 has 16 residues.

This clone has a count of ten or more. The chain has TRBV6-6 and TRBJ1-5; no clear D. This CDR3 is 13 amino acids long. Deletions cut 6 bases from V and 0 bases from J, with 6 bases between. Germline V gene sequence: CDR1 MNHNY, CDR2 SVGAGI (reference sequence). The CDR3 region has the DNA TGTGCCAGCAGCCCCTATAGCAATCAGCCCCAGCATTTT. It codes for CASSPYSNQPQHF.

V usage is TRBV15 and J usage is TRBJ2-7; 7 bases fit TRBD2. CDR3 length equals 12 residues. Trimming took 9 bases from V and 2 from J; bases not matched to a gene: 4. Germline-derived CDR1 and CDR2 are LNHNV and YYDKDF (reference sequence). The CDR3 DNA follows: TGTGCCACGGGGGAGGGGACCTACGAGCAGTACTTC. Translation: CATGEGTYEQYF.

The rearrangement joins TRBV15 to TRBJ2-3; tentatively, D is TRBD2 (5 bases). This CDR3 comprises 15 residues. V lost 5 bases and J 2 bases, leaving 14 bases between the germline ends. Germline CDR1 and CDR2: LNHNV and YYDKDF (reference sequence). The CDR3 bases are TGTGCCACCAGCCCGGAGCGGTTCTACACAGATACGCAGTATTTT. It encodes CATSPERFYTDTQYF. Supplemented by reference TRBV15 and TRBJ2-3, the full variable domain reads DAMVIQNPRYQVTQFGKPVTLSCSQTLNHNVMYWYQQKSSQAPKLLFHYYDKDFNNEADTPDNFQSRRPNTSFCFLDIRSPGLGDTAMYLCATSPERFYTDTQYFGPGTRLTVL.